This T cell receptor beta chain was observed in a study of ipilimumab plus nivolumab after autologous stem cell transplantation. About the study: A median of about 8 nivolumab and five or six ipilimumab doses were given. DLBCL patients had primary refractory or relapsed disease.

Turning to this clone: The target antigen is unknown.

Study results and caveats: Authors suggest TCR repertoire, Treg phenotype and gut microbiota support further study.

This CDR3 comprises 16 residues. CDR1 and CDR2 from the germline V gene are GTSNPN and SVGIG (reference sequence). Deletions cut 0 bases from V and 10 bases from J, with 19 bases between. Starting 14 to 28 days after autologous transplant, ipilimumab 1 mg/kg was given. Clones were read by immunoSEQ multiplex PCR, and TCRdb kept only the in-frame ones, dropping some. The sample has about 16,000 clones, approximately 78% seen once; the top ten hold approximately 19%. The chain is built from TRBV30 and TRBJ1-6; D is possibly TRBD1 (5 bases). The specimen comprised PBMCs, sampled in a trial of ipilimumab plus nivolumab as post-transplant consolidation. The sequence was obtained from a male donor with diffuse large B-cell lymphoma. The CDR3 bases are TGTGCCTGGAGTGTACGGTCCGGGGCGAGGGGATCACCCCTCCACTTT. It encodes CAWSVRSGARGSPLHF. Full variable domain (rest looked up from reference TRBV30 and TRBJ1-6): SQTIHQWPATLVQPVGSPLSLECTVEGTSNPNLYWYRQAAGRGLQLLFYSVGIGQISSEVPQNLSASRPQDRQFILSSKKLLLSDSGFYLCAWSVRSGARGSPLHFGNGTRLTVT.